This T cell receptor beta chain comes out of a study of T cell repertoires in cytomegalovirus infection. Looking at the study overall: Evidence of both CMV infection and a matching HLA type came from public TCR beta signatures. Notes on the study in general: Cumulative public TCR beta family frequency identified CMV carriers with the relevant HLA. There were HLA-C-restricted CMV-specific TCR beta clonotypes dominating the ex vivo response.

CDR1 MDHEN and CDR2 SYDVKM come from the germline V gene. V lost 3 bases and J lost 10, with 13 bases in between. CDR3 length: 14 amino acids. Note on this clonotype: Its antigen remains unidentified.

MiXCR was run by TCRdb on the reads, yielding one entry per CDR3 protein. The sample yields nearly 650,000 distinct CDR3 sequences, 20% to 25% seen once. The sequence was collected from a human donor in good health (CMV status not recorded). Some clones in this sample may be carry-over from other donors' samples. Sequenced material: CD8+ T cells from PBMCs. This sequence joins TRBV28 and TRBJ1-6; D is uncertain. DNA of the CDR3: TGTGCCAGCAGTTTGGTAGCCGTCGGATCACCCCTCCACTTT. It specifies CASSLVAVGSPLHF.